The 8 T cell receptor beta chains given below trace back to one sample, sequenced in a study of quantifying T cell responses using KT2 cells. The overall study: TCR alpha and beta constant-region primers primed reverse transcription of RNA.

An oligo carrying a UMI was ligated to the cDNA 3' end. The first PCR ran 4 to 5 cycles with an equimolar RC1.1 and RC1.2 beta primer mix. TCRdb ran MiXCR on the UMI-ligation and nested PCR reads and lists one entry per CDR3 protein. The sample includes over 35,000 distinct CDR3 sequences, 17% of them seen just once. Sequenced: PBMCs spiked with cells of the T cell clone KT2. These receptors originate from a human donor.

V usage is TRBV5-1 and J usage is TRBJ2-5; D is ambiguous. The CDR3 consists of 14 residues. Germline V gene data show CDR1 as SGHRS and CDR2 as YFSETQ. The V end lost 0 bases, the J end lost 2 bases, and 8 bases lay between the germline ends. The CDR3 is CASSLAGPQETQYF. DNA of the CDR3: TGCGCCAGCAGCTTGGCGGGTCCTCAAGAGACCCAGTACTTC.

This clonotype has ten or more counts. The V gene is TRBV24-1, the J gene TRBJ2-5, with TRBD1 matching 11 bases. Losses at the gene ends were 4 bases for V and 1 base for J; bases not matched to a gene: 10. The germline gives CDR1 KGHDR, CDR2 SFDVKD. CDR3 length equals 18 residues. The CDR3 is CATSDRTGGPQSQETQYF. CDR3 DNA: TGTGCCACCAGTGACAGGACAGGGGGCCCCCAGTCCCAAGAGACCCAGTACTTC.

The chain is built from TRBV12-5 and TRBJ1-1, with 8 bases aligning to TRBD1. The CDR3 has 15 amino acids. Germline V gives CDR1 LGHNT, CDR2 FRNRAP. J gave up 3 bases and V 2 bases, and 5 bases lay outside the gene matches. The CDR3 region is CASGLTGGGYTEAFF. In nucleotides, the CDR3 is TGTGCTAGTGGTTTGACAGGGGGTGGGTACACTGAAGCTTTCTTT. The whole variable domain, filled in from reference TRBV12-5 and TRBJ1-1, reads DARVTQTPRHKVTEMGQEVTMRCQPILGHNTVFWYRQTMMQGLELLAYFRNRAPLDDSGMPKDRFSAEMPDATLATLKIQPSEPRDSAVYFCASGLTGGGYTEAFFGQGTRLTVV.

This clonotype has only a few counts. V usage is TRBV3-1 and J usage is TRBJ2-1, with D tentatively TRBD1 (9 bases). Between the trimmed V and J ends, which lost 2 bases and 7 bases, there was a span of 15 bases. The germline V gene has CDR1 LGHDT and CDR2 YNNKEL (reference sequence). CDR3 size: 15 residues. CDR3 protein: CASSQPGGTGNEQFF. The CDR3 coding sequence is TGTGCCAGCAGCCAACCGGGGGGGACAGGGAATGAGCAGTTCTTC.

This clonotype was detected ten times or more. The CDR3 reads CASSLGTSGRPQFF. CDR3 in DNA: TGTGCCAGCAGCTTGGGGACTAGCGGGAGACCGCAGTTCTTC. This chain links TRBV5-6 with TRBJ2-1, with 13 bases that match TRBD2. CDR3 length: 14 residues. From germline, CDR1 is SGHDT and CDR2 YYEEEE. Losses at the gene ends were 0 bases for V and 12 bases for J; bases not matched to a gene: 3.

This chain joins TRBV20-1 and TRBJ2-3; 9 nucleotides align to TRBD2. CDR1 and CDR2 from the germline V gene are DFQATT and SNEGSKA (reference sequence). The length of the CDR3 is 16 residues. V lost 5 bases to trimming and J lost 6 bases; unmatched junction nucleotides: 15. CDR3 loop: CSAPRRKAGGFDTQYF. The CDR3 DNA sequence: TGCAGTGCTCCCCGAAGGAAAGCGGGGGGATTTGATACGCAGTATTTT.

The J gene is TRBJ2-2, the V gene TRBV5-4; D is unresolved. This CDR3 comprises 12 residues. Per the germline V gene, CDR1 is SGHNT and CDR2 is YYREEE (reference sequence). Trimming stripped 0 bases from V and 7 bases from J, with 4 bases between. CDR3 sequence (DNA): TGTGCCAGCAGCTTGGTCGACGGGGAGCTGTTTTTT. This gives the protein CASSLVDGELFF. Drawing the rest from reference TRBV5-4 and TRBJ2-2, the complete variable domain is ETGVTQSPTHLIKTRGQQVTLRCSSQSGHNTVSWYQQALGQGPQFIFQYYREEENGRGNFPPRFSGLQFPNYSSELNVNALELDDSALYLCASSLVDGELFFGEGSRLTVL.

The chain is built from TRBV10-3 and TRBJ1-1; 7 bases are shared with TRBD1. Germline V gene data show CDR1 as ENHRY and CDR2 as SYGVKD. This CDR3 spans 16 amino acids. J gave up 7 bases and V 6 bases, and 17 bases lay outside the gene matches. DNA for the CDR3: TGTGCCATCAGAGAAGCGGTAGTCCCGGGACAGAATGAAGCTTTCTTT. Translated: CAIREAVVPGQNEAFF.